This T cell receptor beta chain comes out of a study of T cell responses to AZD1222 COVID-19 vaccine. General study points: The repertoires were collected only after the peak T cell response. White British ancestry dominated among donors, who included more females, and clonal diversity was possibly underestimated.

On this clone itself: Its antigen is not identified.

TCRdb keeps only in-frame clones here, not all; method: immunoSEQ multiplex PCR. In the table there are 56,000 or so clones, over 75% of which are singletons. Germline CDR1 SNHLY, CDR2 FYNNEI. The trim removed 7 bases at V and 1 base at J, leaving 7 bases unmatched. The CDR3 consists of 15 residues. The V gene is TRBV2, the J gene TRBJ1-5, with TRBD1 matching 7 bases. The source of this sequence is an adult in good health. The material was peripheral blood, obtained on day 0 of AZD1222 vaccination. CDR3 amino acids: CASTEVRGSNQPQHF. DNA of the CDR3: TGTGCCAGCACCGAAGTCAGGGGGAGCAATCAGCCCCAGCATTTT.